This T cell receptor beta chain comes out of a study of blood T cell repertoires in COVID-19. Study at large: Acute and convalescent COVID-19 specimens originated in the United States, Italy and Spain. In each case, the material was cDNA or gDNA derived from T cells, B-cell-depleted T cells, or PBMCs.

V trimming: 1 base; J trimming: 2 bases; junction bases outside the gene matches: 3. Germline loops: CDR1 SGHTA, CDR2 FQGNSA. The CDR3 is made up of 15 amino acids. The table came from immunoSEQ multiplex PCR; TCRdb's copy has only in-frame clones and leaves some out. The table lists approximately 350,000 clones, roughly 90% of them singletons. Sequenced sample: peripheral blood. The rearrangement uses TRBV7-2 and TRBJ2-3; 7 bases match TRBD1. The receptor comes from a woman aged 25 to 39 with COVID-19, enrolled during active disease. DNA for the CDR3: TGTGCCAGCAGCTTAGACAGGGGAAACACAGATACGCAGTATTTT. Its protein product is CASSLDRGNTDTQYF.